This TCR beta chain was observed in a study of T cells in Graves' hyperthyroidism and ophthalmopathy. Amplification targeted TCR beta CDR3 regions from RNA transcripts. During a first-round RT-PCR of the TCR CDR3, the HTBI primer set was used. One entry per CDR3 protein, called by TCRdb with MiXCR from the multiplex PCR reads. Of about 600,000 distinct CDR3 sequences detected, 16% appear once; the ten largest clones hold more than 3%. The CDR3 totals 12 residues. From germline, CDR1 is DFQATT and CDR2 SNEGSKA (reference sequence). V was clipped by 6 bases and J by 6 bases, with 12 bases between them. In this sample, this clonotype turned up many times. Using around 10 ml of fresh peripheral blood, PBMCs were prepared.

The chain joins TRBV20-1 to TRBJ2-1, with D tentatively TRBD2 (5 bases). Sequencing was performed on blood. This TCR came from a woman aged 35 to 49 with Graves' ophthalmopathy. The CDR3 protein is CSAPDSVNEQFF. The CDR3, as DNA: TGCAGTGCCCCGGACTCAGTCAATGAGCAGTTCTTC.